This TCR beta chain was observed in a study of cytomegalovirus exposure and HLA in healthy donors. General observations from the study: Sequencing probably produced one cluster of sequence variants that were highly shared. Later on, an analysis showed TCR association rates differing by HLA locus, with DRB1 the most and HLA-C the fewest. Versus the roughly 700-donor mean, an Asian-associated ancestry cluster reportedly showed fewer N-insertions in a later analysis.

It was with 60 Vbeta and 13 Jbeta primers that the PCR ran. Profiling relied on immunoSEQ multiplex PCR, and the TCRdb table lists in-frame clones only, not all of them. This repertoire shows 150,000 or so clones, about 83% found once; its top ten account for around 13%. Comments on this clone: Its matching antigen is unknown.

Sequenced: PBMCs. The TCR sequence derives from a man aged 35 to 55 in good health and CMV-seropositive.

Written as DNA, the CDR3 is TGTGCCAGCAGCGTAGAACCCCTGAGTGAAGCTTTCTTT. Translating gives CASSVEPLSEAFF. The rearrangement links TRBV9 to TRBJ1-1; D gene uncertain. The CDR3 has 13 residues. Germline CDR1 SGDLS, CDR2 YYNGEE. V was pared by 0 bases and J by 7 bases, with 10 bases between.